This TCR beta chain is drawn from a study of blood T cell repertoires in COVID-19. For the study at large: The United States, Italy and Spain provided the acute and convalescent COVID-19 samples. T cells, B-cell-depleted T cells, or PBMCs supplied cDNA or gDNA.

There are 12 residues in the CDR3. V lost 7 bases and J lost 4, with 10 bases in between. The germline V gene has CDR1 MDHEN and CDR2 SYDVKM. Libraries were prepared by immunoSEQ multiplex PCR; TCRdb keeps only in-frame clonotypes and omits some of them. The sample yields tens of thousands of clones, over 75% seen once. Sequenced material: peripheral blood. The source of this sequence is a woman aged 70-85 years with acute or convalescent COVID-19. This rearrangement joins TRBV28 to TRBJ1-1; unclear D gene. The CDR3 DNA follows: TGTGCCAGCACTCCGGGGAGCACTGAAGCTTTCTTT. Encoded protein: CASTPGSTEAFF.